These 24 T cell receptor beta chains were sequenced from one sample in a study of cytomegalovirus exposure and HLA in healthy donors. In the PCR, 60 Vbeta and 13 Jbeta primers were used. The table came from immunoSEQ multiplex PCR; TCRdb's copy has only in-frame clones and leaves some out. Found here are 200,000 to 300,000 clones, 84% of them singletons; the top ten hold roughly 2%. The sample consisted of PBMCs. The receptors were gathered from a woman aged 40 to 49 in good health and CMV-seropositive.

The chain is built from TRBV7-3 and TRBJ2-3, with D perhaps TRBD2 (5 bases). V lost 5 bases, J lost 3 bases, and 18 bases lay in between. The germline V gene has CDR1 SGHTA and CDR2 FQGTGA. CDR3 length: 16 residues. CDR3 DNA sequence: TGTGCCAGCAGCAGAGGACTTTCCCCTCTGACAGATACGCAGTATTTT. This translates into CASSRGLSPLTDTQYF.

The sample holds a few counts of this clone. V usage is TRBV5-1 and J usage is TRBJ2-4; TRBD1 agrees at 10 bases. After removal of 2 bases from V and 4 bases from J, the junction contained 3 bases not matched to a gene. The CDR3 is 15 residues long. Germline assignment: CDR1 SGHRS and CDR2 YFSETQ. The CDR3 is CASSFGTGEKNIQYF. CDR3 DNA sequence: TGCGCCAGCAGCTTCGGGACAGGGGAAAAAAACATTCAGTACTTC.

CDR3 protein: CATSRDRGQSYNSPLHF. In DNA form, the CDR3 reads TGTGCCACCAGCCGGGACAGGGGGCAGTCCTATAATTCACCCCTCCACTTT. This rearrangement joins TRBV15 to TRBJ1-6; 12 nucleotides align to TRBD1. V lost 5 bases and J lost 1; bases outside the gene matches: 3. The CDR3 is made up of 17 amino acids. In germline, CDR1 is LNHNV, CDR2 YYDKDF (reference sequence). Together with reference TRBV15 and TRBJ1-6, the CDR3 gives the full variable domain: DAMVIQNPRYQVTQFGKPVTLSCSQTLNHNVMYWYQQKSSQAPKLLFHYYDKDFNNEADTPDNFQSRRPNTSFCFLDIRSPGLGDTAMYLCATSRDRGQSYNSPLHFGNGTRLTVT.

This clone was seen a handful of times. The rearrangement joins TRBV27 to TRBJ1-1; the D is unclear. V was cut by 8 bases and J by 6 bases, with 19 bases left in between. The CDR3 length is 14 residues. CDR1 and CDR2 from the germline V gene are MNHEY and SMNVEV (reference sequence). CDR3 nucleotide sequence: TGTGCCAGCGGGCAGAGTGATAACATCGCTGAAGCTTTCTTT. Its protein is CASGQSDNIAEAFF.

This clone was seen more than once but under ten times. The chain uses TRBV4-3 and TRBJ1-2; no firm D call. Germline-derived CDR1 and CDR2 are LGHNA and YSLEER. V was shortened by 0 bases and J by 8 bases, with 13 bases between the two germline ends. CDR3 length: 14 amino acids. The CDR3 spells CASSQDGGIYGYTF. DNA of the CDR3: TGCGCCAGCAGCCAAGATGGCGGGATTTACGGCTACACCTTC.

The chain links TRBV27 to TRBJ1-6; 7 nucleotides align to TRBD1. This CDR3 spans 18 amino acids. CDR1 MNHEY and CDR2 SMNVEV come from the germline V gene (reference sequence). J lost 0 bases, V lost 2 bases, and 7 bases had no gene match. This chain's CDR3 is CASSLRQGFSSYNSPLHF. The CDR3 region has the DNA TGTGCCAGCAGTTTAAGACAGGGCTTCAGCTCCTATAATTCACCCCTCCACTTT.

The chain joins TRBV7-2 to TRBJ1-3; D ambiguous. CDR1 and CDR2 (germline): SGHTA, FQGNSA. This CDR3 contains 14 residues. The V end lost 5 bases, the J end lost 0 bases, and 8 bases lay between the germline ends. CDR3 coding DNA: TGTGCCAGCAGCAACACCTTCTCTGGAAACACCATATATTTT. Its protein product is CASSNTFSGNTIYF.

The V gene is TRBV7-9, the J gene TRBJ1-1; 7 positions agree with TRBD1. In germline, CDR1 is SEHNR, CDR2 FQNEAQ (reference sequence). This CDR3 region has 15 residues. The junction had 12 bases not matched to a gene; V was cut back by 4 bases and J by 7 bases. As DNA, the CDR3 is TGTGCCAGCAGCTCGGAAATACAGGGGAGAGGTGAAGCTTTCTTT. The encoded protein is CASSSEIQGRGEAFF.

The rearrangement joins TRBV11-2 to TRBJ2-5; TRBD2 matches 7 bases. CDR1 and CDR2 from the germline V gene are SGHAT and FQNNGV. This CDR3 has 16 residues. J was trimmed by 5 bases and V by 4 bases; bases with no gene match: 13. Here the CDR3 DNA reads TGTGCCAGCAGCTCAACCCGGGACTACCATGGGGAGACCCAGTACTTC. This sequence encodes CASSSTRDYHGETQYF.

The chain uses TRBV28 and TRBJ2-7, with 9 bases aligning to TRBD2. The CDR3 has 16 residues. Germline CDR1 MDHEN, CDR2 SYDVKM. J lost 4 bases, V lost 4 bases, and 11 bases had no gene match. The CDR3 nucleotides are TGTGCCAGCAGTTACGCGGGAGGGCCCCCCCCATACGAGCAGTACTTC. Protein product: CASSYAGGPPPYEQYF.

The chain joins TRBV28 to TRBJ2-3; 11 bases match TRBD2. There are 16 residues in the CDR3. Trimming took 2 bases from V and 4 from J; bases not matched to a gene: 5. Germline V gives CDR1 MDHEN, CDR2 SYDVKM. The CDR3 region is CASSLSTLAGADTQYF. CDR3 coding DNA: TGTGCCAGCAGTTTAAGTACACTAGCGGGAGCAGATACGCAGTATTTT.

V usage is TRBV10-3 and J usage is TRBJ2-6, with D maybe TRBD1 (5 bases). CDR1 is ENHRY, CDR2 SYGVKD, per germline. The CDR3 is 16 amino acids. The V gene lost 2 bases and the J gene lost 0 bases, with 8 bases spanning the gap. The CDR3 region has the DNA TGTGCCATCAGTGAGCGACAGTCCTCTGGGGCCAACGTCCTGACTTTC. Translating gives CAISERQSSGANVLTF.

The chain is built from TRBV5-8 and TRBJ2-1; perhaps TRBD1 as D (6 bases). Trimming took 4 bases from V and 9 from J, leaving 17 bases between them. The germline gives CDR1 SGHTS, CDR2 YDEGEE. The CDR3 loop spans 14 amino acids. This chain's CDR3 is CASSQNLQGIEQFF. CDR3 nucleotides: TGTGCCAGCAGCCAAAACCTACAGGGCATTGAGCAGTTCTTC.

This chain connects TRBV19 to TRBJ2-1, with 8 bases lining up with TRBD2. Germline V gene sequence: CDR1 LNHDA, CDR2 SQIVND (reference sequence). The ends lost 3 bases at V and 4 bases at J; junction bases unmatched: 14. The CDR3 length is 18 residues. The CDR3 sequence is CASSIITGGTKIYNEQFF. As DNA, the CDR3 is TGTGCCAGTAGTATTATTACGGGAGGGACCAAAATATACAATGAGCAGTTCTTC. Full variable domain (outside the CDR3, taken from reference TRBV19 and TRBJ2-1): DGGITQSPKYLFRKEGQNVTLSCEQNLNHDAMYWYRQDPGQGLRLIYYSQIVNDFQKGDIAEGYSVSREKKESFPLTVTSAQKNPTAFYLCASSIITGGTKIYNEQFFGPGTRLTVL.

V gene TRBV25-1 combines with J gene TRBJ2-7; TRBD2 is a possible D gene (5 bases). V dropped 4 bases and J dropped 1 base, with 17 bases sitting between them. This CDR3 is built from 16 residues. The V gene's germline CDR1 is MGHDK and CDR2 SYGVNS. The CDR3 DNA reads TGTGCCAGCAGTGCCCGCTGGAGGCGCAGATCCTACGAGCAGTACTTC. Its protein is CASSARWRRRSYEQYF.

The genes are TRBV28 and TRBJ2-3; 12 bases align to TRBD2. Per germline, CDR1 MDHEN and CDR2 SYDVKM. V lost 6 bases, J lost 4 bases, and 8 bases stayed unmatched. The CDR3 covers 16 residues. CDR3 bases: TGTGCCAGCAGACCCTCCGGACTAGCGGGACCAGATACGCAGTATTTT. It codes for CASRPSGLAGPDTQYF.

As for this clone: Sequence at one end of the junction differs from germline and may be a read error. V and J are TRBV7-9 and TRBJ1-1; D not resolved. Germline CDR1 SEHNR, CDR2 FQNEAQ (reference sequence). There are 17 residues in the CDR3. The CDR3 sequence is CSSSFWPGVSPSGQAFF. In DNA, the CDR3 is TGTTCCAGCAGCTTTTGGCCCGGGGTTTCCCCTTCCGGGCAGGCTTTCTTT.

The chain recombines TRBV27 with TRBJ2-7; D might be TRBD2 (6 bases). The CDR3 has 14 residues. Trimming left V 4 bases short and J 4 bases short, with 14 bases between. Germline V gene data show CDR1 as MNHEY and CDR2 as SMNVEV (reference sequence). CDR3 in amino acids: CASSSGDGKYEQYF. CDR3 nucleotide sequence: TGTGCCAGCAGTTCGGGGGACGGAAAATACGAGCAGTACTTC.

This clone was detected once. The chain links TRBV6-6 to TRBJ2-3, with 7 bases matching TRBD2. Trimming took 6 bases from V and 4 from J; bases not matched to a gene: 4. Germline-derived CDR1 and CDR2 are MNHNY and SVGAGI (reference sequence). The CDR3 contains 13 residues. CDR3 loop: CASRGGSADTQYF. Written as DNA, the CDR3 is TGTGCCAGCAGGGGCGGGAGCGCAGATACGCAGTATTTT.

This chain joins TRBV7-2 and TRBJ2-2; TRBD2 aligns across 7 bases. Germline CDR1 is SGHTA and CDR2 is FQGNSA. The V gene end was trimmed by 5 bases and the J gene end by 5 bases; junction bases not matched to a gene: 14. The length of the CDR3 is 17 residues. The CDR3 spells CASSLGPPAGGTGELFF. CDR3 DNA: TGTGCCAGCAGCCTAGGACCACCCGCCGGGGGGACCGGGGAGCTGTTTTTT.

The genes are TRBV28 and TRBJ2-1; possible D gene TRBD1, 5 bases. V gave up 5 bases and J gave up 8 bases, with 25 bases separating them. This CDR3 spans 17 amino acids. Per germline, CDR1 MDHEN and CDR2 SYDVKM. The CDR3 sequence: CASSPGRRAWGSDEQFF. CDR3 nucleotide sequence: TGTGCCAGCAGTCCAGGGCGCAGGGCTTGGGGATCGGATGAGCAGTTCTTC.

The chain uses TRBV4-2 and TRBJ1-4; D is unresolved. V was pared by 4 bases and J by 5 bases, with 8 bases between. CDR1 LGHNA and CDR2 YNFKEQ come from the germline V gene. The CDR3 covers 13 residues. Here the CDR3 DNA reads TGTGCCAGCAGCCGAAAAGAGAATGAAAAACTGTTTTTT. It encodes CASSRKENEKLFF.

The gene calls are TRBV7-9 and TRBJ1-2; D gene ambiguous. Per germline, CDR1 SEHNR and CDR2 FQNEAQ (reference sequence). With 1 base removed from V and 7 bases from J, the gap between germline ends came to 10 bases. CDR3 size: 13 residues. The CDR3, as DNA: TGTGCCAGCAGCTTAGGGGAGGGTGCTGGCTACACCTTC. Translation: CASSLGEGAGYTF.

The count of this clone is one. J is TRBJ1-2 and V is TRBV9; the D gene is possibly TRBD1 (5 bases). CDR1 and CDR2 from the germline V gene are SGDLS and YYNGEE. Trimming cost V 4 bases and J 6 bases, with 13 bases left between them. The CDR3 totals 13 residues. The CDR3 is CASSPPGGNGYTF. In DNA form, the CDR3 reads TGTGCCAGCAGCCCCCCCGGGGGGAATGGCTACACCTTC. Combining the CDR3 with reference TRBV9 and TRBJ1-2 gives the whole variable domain DSGVTQTPKHLITATGQRVTLRCSPRSGDLSVYWYQQSLDQGLQFLIQYYNGEERAKGNILERFSAQQFPDLHSELNLSSLELGDSALYFCASSPPGGNGYTFGSGTRLTVV.